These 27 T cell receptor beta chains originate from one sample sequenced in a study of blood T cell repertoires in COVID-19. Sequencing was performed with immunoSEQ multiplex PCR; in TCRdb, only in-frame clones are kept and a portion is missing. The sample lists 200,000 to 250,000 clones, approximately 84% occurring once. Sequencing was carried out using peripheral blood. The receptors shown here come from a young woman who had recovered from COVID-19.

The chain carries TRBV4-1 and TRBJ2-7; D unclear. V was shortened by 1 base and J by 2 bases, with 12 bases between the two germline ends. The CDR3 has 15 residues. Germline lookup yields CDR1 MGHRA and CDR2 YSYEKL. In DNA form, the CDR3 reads TGCGCCAGCAGCCAAGTTCTGCGGTCGGCCTACGAGCAGTACTTC. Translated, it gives CASSQVLRSAYEQYF.

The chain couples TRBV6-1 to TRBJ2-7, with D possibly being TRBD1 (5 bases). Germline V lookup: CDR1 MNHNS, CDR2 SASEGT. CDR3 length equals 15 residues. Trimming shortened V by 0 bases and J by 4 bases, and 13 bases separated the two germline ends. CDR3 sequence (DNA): TGTGCCAGCAGTGAAGCCGGTACAGGTGCGTACGAGCAGTACTTC. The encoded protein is CASSEAGTGAYEQYF.

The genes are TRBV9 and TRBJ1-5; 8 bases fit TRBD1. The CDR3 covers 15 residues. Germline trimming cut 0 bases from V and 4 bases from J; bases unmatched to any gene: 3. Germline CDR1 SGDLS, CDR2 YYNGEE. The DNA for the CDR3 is TGTGCCAGCAGCGTAGGTGGGGACAGGAATCAGCCCCAGCATTTT. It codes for CASSVGGDRNQPQHF.

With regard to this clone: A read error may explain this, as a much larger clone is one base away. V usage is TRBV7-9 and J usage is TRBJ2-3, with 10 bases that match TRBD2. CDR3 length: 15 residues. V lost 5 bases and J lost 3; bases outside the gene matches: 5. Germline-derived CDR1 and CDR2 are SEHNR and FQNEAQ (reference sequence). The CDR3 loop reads CASSPVLAGTDTQYF. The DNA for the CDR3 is TGTGCCAGCAGCCCGGTACTAGCGGGAACAGATACGCAGTATTTT.

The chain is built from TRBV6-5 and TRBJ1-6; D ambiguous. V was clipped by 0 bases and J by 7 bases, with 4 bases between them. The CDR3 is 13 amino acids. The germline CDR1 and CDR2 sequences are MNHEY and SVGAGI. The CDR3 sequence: CASSYSGNSPLHF. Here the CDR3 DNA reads TGTGCCAGCAGTTACTCCGGGAATTCACCCCTCCACTTT.

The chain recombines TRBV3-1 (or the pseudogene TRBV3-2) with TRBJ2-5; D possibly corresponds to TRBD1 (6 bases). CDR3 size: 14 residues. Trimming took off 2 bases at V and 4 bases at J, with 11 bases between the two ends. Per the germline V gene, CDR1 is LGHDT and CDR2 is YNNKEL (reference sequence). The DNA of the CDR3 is TGTGCCAGCAGCCAACGTTCAGGGGTAGAGACCCAGTACTTC. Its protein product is CASSQRSGVETQYF.

The CDR3 loop is CASTPGQGAFAEAFF. CDR3 sequence (DNA): TGTGCCAGCACCCCGGGACAGGGGGCTTTCGCTGAAGCTTTCTTT. The rearrangement links TRBV28 to TRBJ1-1; 12 bases align to TRBD1. CDR3 length: 15 amino acids. V shed 7 bases, J shed 6 bases, and the junction held 9 bases outside the gene matches. Germline CDR1 MDHEN, CDR2 SYDVKM.

CDR3 sequence (DNA): TGTGCCAGCAGTTACTCGATAATAGCGGGCCGTGAGCAGTTCTTC. Protein: CASSYSIIAGREQFF. The gene calls are TRBV6-2 or TRBV6-3 and TRBJ2-1; 7 nucleotides agree with TRBD2. This CDR3 contains 15 residues. Germline lookup yields CDR1 MNHEY and CDR2 SVGEGT. Unmatched junction bases numbered 8, after V lost 0 bases and J lost 9 bases.

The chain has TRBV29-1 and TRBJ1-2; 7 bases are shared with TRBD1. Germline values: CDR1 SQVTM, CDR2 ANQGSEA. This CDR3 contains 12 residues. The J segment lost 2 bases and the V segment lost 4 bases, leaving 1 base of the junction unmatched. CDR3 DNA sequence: TGCAGCGTTGGACAGGGCAACTATGGCTACACCTTC. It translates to CSVGQGNYGYTF. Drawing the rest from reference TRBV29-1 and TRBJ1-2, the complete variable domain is SAVISQKPSRDICQRGTSLTIQCQVDSQVTMMFWYRQQPGQSLTLIATANQGSEATYESGFVIDKFPISRPNLTFSTLTVSNMSPEDSSIYLCSVGQGNYGYTFGSGTRLTVV.

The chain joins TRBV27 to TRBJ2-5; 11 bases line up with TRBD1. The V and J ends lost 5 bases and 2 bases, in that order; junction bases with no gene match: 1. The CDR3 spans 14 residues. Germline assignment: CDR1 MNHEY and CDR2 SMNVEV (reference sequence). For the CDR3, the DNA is TGTGCCAGCAGTCGGGACAGGGGGCAAGAGACCCAGTACTTC. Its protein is CASSRDRGQETQYF.

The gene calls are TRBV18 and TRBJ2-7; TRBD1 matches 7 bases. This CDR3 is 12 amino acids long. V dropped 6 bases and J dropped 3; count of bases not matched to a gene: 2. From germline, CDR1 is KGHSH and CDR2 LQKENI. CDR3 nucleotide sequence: TGTGCCAGCTCCCAGGGGGACTACGAGCAGTACTTC. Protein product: CASSQGDYEQYF.

The CDR3 loop is CASSQDIMRIPYF. The CDR3 nucleotides are TGTGCCAGCAGCCAAGATATCATGCGGATTCCGTACTTC. This chain connects TRBV3-1 (or the pseudogene TRBV3-2) to TRBJ2-7; no clear D gene. V was cut by 0 bases and J by 12 bases, with 15 bases left in between. Germline CDR1 reads LGHDT; CDR2 reads YNNKEL (reference sequence). The CDR3 runs 13 residues.

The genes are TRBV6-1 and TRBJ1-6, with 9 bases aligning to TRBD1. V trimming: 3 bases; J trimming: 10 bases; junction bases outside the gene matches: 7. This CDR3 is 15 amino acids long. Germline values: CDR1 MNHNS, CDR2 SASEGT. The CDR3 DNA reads TGTGCCAGCAGTGATATCGGGACAGGGAACTCACCCCTCCACTTT. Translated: CASSDIGTGNSPLHF.

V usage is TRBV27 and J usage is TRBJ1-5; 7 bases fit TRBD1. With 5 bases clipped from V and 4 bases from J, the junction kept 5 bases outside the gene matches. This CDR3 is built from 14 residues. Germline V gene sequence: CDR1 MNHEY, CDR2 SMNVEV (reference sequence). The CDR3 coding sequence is TGTGCCAGCAGTCACAGGGGTGGGAATCAGCCCCAGCATTTT. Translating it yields CASSHRGGNQPQHF.

CDR3 protein: CASMGQGGDTQYF. The CDR3 region has the DNA TGTGCCAGCATGGGACAGGGCGGTGATACGCAGTATTTT. The chain links TRBV18 to TRBJ2-3, with 9 positions matching TRBD1. The length of the CDR3 is 13 residues. Looked up from germline, CDR1 is KGHSH and CDR2 is LQKENI. J lost 6 bases, V lost 8 bases, and 6 bases had no gene match.

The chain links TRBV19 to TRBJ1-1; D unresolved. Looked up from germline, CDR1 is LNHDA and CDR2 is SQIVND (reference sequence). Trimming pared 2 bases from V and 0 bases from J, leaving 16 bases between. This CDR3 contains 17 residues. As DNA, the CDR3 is TGTGCCAGTAGTATATTCCCTACCTTGAACGTGAACACTGAAGCTTTCTTT. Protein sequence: CASSIFPTLNVNTEAFF.

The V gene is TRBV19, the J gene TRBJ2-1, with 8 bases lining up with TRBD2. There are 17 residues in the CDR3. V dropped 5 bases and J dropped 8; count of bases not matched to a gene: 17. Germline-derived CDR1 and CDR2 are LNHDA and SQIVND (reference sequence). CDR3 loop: CASSLPVGAGVTDEQFF. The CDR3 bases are TGTGCCAGTAGTCTCCCTGTGGGAGCGGGAGTTACGGATGAGCAGTTCTTC.

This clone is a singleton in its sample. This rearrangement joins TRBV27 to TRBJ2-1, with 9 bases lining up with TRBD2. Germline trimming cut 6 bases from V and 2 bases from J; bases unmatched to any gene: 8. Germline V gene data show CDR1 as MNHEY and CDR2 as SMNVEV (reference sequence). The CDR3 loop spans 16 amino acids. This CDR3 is CASRSGTSSTYNEQFF. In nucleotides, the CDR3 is TGTGCCAGCAGGTCCGGGACTAGCAGTACCTACAATGAGCAGTTCTTC.

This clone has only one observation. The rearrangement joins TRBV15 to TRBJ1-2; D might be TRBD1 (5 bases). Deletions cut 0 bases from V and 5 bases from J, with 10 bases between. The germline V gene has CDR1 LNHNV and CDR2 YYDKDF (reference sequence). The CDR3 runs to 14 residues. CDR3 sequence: CATSRDVGAYGYTF. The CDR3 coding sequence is TGTGCCACCAGCAGAGACGTAGGGGCATATGGCTACACCTTC.

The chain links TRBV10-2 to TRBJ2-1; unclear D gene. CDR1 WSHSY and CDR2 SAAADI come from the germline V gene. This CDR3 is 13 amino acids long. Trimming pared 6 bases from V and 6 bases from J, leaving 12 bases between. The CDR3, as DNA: TGCGCCAGCAGAGCCCCGCTTCCCAATGAGCAGTTCTTC. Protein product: CASRAPLPNEQFF.

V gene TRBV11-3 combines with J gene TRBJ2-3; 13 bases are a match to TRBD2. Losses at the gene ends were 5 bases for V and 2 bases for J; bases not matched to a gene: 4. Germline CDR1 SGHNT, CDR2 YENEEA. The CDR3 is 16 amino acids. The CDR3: CASSPGTSGATDTQYF. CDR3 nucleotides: TGTGCCAGCAGCCCCGGGACTAGCGGGGCCACAGATACGCAGTATTTT.

In DNA, the CDR3 is TGTGCCAGCCGCCAGGGCGGGAGGTCTGGGGCCAACGTCCTGACTTTC. This sequence encodes CASRQGGRSGANVLTF. This chain uses TRBV28 with TRBJ2-6; 8 bases map to TRBD2. The germline gives CDR1 MDHEN, CDR2 SYDVKM. V was pared by 8 bases and J by 1 base, with 7 bases of the junction left unmatched. The CDR3 is 16 amino acids.

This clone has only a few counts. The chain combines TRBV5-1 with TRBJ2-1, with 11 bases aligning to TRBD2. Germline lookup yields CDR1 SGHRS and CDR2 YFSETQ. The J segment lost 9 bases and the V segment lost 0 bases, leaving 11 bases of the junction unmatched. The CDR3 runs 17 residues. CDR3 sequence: CASSLAILAGELVEQFF. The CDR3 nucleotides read TGCGCCAGCAGCTTGGCCATACTAGCGGGAGAGCTGGTTGAGCAGTTCTTC.

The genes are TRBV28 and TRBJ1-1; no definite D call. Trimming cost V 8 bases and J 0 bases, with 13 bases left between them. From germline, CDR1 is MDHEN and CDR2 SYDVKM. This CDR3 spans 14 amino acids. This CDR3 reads CASLPAFMNTEAFF. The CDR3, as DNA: TGTGCCAGCCTCCCCGCGTTTATGAACACTGAAGCTTTCTTT.

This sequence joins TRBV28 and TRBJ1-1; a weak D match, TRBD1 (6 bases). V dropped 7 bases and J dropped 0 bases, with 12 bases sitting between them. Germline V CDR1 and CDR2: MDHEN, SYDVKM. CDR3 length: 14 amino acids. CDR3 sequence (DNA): TGTGCCAGCACACCGGACAGACTGAACACTGAAGCTTTCTTT. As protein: CASTPDRLNTEAFF.

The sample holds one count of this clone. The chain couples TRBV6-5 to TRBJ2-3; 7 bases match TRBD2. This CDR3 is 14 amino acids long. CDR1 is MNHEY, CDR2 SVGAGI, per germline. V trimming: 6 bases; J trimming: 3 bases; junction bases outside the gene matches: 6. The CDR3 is CASRPAGITDTQYF. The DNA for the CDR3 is TGTGCCAGCAGACCAGCGGGAATAACAGATACGCAGTATTTT.

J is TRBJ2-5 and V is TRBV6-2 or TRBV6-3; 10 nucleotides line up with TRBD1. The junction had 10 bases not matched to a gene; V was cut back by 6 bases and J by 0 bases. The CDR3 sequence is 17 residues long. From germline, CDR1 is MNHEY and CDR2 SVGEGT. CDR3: CASSPGTGVGYQETQYF. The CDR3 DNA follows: TGTGCCAGCAGCCCCGGGACAGGGGTCGGGTACCAAGAGACCCAGTACTTC.